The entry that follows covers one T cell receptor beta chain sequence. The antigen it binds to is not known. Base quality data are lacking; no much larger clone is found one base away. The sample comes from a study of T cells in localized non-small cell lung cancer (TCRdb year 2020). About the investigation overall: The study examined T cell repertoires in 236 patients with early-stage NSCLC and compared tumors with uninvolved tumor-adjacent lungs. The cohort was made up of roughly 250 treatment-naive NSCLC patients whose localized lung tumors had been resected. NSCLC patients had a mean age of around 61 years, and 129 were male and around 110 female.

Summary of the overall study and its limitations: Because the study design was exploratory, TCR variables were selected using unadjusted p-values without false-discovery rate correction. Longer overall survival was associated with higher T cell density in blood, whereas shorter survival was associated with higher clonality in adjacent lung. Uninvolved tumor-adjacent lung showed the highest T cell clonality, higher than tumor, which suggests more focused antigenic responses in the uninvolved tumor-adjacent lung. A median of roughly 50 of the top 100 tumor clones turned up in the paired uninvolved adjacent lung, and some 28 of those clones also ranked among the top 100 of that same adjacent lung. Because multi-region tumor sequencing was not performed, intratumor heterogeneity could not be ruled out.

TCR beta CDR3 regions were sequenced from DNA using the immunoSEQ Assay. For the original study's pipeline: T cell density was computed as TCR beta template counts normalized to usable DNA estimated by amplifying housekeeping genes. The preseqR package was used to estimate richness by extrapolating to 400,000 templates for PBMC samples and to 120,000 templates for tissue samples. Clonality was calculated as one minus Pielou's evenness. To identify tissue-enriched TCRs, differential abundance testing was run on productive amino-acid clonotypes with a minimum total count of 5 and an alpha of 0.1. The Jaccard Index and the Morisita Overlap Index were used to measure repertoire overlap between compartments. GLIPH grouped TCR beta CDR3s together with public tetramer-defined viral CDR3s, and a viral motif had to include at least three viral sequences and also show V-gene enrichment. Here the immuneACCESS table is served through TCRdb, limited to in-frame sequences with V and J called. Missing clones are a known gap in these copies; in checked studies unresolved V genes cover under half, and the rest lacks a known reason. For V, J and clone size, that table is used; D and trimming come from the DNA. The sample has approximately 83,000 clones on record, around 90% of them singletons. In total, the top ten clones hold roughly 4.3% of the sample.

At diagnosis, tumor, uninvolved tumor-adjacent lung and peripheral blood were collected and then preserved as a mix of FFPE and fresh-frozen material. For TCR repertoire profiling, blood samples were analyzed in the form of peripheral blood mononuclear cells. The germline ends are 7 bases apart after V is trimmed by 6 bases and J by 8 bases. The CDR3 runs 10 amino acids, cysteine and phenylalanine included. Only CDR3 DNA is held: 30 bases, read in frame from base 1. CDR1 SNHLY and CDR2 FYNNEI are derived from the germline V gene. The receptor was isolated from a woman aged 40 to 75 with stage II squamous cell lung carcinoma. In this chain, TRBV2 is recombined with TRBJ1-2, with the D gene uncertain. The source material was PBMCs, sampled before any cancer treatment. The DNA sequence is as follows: TGTGCCAGCAGGGAGAAGGGCTACACCTTC. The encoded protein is CASREKGYTF.